This paragraph reports one TCR beta chain. The target antigen is unknown. This sample is part of a study of vaccination effects on CD4 cells after COVID-19. Study-level results: Healthy vaccinees had only 1 of 255 vaccine-induced clones cross-react with common cold coronaviruses. Pronounced clonal contraction occurred in clones induced by infection and by vaccine late after vaccination.

The CDR3 is 14 amino acids. Trimming cost V 3 bases and J 4 bases; bases outside gene matches: 3. The germline V gene has CDR1 SGHTA and CDR2 FQGTGA. Data came from immunoSEQ multiplex PCR; TCRdb stores just in-frame clones and leaves some out. The sample lists tens of thousands of clones; roughly 79% were seen once. Using viral peptide pools, the ViraFEST assay grew out antigen-specific CD4+ T cells prior to sequencing. With approximately ten days of culture completed, CD4+ T cells were isolated. Neither prior SARS-CoV-2 infection nor positive nucleocapsid antibodies were present in the vaccine recipients. Every well got fewer than 2.5 million PBMC, which were grown with about 9.9 IU/ml IL-2 and 8.5 to 10 ug/ml peptides. A half-medium replacement with IL-2 medium was carried out on days 3 and 7.

This sequence originates from a human donor who received a COVID-19 vaccine. The V gene is TRBV7-3, the J gene TRBJ2-5; 9 positions match TRBD2. The sequencing used CD4+ T cells from PBMCs cultured with HCoV-NL63 spike peptides, collected before COVID-19 vaccination. The CDR3: CASSFGGGGETQYF. The CDR3 DNA sequence: TGTGCCAGCAGCTTTGGCGGGGGGGGAGAGACCCAGTACTTC.